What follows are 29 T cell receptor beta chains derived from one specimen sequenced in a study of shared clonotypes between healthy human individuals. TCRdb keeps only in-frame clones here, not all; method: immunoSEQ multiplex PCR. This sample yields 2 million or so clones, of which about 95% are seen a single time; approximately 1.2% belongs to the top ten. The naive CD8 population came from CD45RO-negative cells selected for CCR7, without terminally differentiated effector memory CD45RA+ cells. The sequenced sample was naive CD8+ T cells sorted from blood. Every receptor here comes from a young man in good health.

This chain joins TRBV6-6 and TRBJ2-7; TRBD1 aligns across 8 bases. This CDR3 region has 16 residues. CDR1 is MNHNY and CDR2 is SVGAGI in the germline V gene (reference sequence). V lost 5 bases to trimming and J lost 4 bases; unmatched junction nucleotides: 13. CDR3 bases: TGTGCCAGCAGTGCTGTCGCTCAGGGGGCGCGGTACGAGCAGTACTTC. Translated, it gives CASSAVAQGARYEQYF.

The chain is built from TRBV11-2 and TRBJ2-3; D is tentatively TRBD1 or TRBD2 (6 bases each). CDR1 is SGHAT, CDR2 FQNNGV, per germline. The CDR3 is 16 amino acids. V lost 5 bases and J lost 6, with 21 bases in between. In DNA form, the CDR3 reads TGTGCCAGCAGCCCCATACTAGGGGGGTATGTTGATACGCAGTATTTT. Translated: CASSPILGGYVDTQYF.

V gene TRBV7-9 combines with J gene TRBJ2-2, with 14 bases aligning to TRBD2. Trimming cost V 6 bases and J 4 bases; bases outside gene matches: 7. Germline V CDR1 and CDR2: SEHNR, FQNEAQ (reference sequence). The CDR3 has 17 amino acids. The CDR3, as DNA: TGTGCCAGCAGACGTGGGACTAGCGGGAGTGCCACCGGGGAGCTGTTTTTT. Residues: CASRRGTSGSATGELFF.

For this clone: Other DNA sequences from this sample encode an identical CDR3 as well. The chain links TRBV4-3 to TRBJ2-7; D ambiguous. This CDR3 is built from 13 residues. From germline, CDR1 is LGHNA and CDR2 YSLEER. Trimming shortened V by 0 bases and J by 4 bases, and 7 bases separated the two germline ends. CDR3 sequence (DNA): TGCGCCAGCAGCCAAGATATTACATACGAGCAGTACTTC. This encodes CASSQDITYEQYF.

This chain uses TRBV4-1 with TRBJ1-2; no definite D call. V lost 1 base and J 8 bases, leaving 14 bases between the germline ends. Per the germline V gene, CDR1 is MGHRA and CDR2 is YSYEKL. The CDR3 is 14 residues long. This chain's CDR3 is CASSQGPGEIGYTF. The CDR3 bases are TGCGCCAGCAGCCAAGGTCCCGGGGAAATAGGCTACACCTTC.

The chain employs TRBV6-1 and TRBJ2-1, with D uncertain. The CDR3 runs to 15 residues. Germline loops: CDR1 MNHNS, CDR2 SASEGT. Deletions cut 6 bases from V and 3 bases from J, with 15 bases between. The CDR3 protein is CASRLTSSGYNEQFF. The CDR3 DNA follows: TGTGCCAGCAGACTGACCTCATCGGGCTACAATGAGCAGTTCTTC.

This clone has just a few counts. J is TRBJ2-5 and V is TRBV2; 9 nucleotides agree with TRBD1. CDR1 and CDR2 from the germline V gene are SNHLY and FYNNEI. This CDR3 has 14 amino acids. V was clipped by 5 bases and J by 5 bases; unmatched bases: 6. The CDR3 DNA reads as TGTGCCAGCAGTCAACAGGGGGCGAAGGAGACCCAGTACTTC. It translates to CASSQQGAKETQYF.

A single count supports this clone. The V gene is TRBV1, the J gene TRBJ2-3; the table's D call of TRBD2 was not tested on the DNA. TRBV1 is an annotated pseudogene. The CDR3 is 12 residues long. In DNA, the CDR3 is TGCACCAGCAGACCTAGCGAAGATACGCAGTATTTT. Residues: CTSRPSEDTQYF.

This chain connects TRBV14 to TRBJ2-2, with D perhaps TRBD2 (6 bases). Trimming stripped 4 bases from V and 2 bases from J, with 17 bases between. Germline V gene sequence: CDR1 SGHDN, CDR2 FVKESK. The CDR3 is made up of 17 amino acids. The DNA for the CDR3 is TGTGCCAGCAGCCCCAGGGACTGGTACGAAAACACCGGGGAGCTGTTTTTT. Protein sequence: CASSPRDWYENTGELFF.

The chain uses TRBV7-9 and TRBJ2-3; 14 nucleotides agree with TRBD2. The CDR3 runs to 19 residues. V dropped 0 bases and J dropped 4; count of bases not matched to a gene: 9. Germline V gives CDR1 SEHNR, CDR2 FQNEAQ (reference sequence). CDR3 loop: CASSLAWGLAGETADTQYF. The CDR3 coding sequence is TGTGCCAGCAGCTTAGCTTGGGGACTAGCGGGGGAAACGGCAGATACGCAGTATTTT.

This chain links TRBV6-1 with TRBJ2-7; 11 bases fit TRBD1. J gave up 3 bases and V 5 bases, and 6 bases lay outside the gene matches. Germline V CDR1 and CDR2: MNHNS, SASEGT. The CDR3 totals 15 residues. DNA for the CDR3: TGTGCCAGCAGTACGACCGGGACAGGGGGCTACGAGCAGTACTTC. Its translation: CASSTTGTGGYEQYF.

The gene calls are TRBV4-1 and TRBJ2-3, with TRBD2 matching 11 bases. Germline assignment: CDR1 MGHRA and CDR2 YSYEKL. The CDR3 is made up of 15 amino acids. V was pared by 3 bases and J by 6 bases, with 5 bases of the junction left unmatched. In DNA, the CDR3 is TGCGCCAGCAGCCATAGCGGGGGGGCGTTGGATACGCAGTATTTT. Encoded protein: CASSHSGGALDTQYF.

Here the CDR3 DNA reads TGCGCCAGCAGCCAAGTACTAGTCCCAGATACGCAGTATTTT. Translated: CASSQVLVPDTQYF. This chain joins TRBV4-1 and TRBJ2-3; possible D gene TRBD2, 5 bases. The germline gives CDR1 MGHRA, CDR2 YSYEKL. The V end lost 1 base, the J end lost 4 bases, and 9 bases lay between the germline ends. The length of the CDR3 is 14 residues.

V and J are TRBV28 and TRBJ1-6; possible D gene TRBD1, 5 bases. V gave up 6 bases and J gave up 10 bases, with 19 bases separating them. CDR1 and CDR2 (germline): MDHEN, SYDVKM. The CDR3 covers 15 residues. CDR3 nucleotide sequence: TGTGCCAGCAGCCGCGCCGGGACGGGACCATCACCCCTCCACTTT. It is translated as CASSRAGTGPSPLHF.

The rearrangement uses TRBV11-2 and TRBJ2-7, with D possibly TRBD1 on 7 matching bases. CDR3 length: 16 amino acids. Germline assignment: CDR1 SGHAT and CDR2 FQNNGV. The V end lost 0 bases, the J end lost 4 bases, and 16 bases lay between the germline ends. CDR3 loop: CASSLDRAAGGYEQYF. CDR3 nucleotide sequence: TGTGCCAGCAGCTTAGATCGGGCCGCAGGGGGGTACGAGCAGTACTTC. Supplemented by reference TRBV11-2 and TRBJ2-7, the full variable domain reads EAGVAQSPRYKIIEKRQSVAFWCNPISGHATLYWYQQILGQGPKLLIQFQNNGVVDDSQLPKDRFSAERLKGVDSTLKIQPAKLEDSAVYLCASSLDRAAGGYEQYFGPGTRLTVT.

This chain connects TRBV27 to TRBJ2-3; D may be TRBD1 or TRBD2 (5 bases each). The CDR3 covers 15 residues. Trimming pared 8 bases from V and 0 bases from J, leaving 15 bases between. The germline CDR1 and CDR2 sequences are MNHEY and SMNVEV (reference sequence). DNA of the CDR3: TGTGCCAGCGGACCCGTGGGACGTAGCACAGATACGCAGTATTTT. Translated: CASGPVGRSTDTQYF.

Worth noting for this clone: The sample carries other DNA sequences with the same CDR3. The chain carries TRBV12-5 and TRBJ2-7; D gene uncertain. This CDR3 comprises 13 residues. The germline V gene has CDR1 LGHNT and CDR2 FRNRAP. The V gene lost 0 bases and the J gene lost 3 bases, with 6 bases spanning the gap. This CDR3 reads CASGLVSGYEQYF. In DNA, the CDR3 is TGTGCTAGTGGTTTGGTATCCGGCTACGAGCAGTACTTC.

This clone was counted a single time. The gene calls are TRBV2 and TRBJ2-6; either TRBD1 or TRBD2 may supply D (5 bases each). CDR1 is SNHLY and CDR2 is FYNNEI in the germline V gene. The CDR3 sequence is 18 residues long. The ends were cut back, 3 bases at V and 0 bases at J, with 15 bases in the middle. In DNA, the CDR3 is TGTGCCAGCAGTGAGGCAGGTGGGACCATCTCTGGGGCCAACGTCCTGACTTTC. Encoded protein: CASSEAGGTISGANVLTF.

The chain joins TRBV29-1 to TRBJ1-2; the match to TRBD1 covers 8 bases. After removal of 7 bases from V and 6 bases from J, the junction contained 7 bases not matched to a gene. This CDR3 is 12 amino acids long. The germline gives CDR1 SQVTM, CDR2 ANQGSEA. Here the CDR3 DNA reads TGCAGCGGCGACTCGACAGGGGATGGCTACACCTTC. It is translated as CSGDSTGDGYTF. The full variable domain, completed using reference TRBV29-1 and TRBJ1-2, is SAVISQKPSRDICQRGTSLTIQCQVDSQVTMMFWYRQQPGQSLTLIATANQGSEATYESGFVIDKFPISRPNLTFSTLTVSNMSPEDSSIYLCSGDSTGDGYTFGSGTRLTVV.

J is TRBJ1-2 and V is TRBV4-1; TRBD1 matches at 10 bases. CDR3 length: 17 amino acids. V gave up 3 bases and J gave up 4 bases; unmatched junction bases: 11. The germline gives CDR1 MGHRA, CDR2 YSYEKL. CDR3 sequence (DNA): TGCGCCAGCAGCCAGCACCCGGGACAGGGGCCTTTCTATGGCTACACCTTC. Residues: CASSQHPGQGPFYGYTF.

CDR3 region: CASSLHPGTANNEQFF. The CDR3 DNA reads TGTGCCAGCAGCCTCCACCCCGGGACAGCGAACAATGAGCAGTTCTTC. The chain recombines TRBV7-9 with TRBJ2-1; TRBD1 matches 7 bases. Germline CDR1 is SEHNR and CDR2 is FQNEAQ (reference sequence). There are 16 residues in the CDR3. Trimming took 5 bases from V and 5 from J; bases not matched to a gene: 12.

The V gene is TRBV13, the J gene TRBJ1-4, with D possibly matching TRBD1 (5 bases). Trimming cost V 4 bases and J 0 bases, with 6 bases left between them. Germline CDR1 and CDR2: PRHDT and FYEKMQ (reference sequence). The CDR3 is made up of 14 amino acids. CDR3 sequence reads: CASSSGPTNEKLFF. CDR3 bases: TGTGCCAGCAGCTCGGGACCAACTAATGAAAAACTGTTTTTT.

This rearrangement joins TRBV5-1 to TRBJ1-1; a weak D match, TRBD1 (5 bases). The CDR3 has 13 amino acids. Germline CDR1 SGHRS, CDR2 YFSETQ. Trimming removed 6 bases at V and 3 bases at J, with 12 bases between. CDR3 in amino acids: CASNPGVDTEAFF. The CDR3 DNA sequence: TGCGCCAGCAACCCGGGGGTGGACACTGAAGCTTTCTTT.

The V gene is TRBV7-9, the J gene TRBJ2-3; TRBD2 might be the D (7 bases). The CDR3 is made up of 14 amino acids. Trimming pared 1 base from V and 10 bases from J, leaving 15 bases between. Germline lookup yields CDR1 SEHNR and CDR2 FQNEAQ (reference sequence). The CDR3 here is CASSLEGGHHSQYF. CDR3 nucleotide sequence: TGTGCCAGCAGCTTAGAGGGGGGGCACCATTCGCAGTATTTT.

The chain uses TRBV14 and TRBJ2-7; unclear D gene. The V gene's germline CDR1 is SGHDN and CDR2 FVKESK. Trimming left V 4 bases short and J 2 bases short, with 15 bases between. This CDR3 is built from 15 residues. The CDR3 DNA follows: TGTGCCAGCAGCCCAGGCGTGTGGAGTACCTACGAGCAGTACTTC. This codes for CASSPGVWSTYEQYF.

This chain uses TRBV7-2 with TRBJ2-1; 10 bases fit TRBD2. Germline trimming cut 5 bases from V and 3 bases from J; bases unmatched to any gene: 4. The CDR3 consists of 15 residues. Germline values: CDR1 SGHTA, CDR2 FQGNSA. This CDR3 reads CASSPTSGFYNEQFF. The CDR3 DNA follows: TGTGCCAGCAGCCCGACTAGCGGGTTCTACAATGAGCAGTTCTTC.

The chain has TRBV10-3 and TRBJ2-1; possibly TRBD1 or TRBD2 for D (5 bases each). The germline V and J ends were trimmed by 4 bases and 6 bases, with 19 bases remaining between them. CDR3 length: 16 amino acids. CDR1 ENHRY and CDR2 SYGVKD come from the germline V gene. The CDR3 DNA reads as TGTGCCATCAGTGCGACGGGACCCCCCATCCCCAATGAGCAGTTCTTC. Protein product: CAISATGPPIPNEQFF.

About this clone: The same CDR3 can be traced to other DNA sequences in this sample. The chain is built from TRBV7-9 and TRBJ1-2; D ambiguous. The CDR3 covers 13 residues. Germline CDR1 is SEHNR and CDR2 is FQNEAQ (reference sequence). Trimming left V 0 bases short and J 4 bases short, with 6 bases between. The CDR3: CASSLAGAYGYTF. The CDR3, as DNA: TGTGCCAGCAGCTTAGCGGGCGCCTATGGCTACACCTTC.

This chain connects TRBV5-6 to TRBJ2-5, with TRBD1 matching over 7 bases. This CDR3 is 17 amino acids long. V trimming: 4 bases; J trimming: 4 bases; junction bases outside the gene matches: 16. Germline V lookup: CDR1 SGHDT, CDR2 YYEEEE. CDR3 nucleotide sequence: TGTGCCAGCAGCAAAAACCGACAGGGCCCGGTAGGAGAGACCCAGTACTTC. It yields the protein CASSKNRQGPVGETQYF.